Listed below are T cell receptor beta chains from one sample, sequenced in a study of blood T cell repertoires in COVID-19. Here immunoSEQ multiplex PCR was the method, and the copy in TCRdb shows in-frame clones only, minus some. The sample lists fewer than 200,000 clones, over 70% seen once, with 5.6% in the top ten. The specimen was PBMCs or T cells enriched from blood (not recorded which). These receptors came from a woman aged 40 to 50 with acute COVID-19. The CDR3 runs from the conserved cysteine through the conserved F or W. D genes are given only for firm matches. The listing skips clone size in some rows; elsewhere it reads once, few, many or a size class.

v_call: TRBV19; d_call: TRBD2; clone_size: .; j_call: TRBJ2-1; cdr3_aa: CASSLAGGYNEQFF; cdr3_nt: TGTGCCAGTAGTTTAGCGGGAGGGTACAATGAGCAGTTCTTC
v_call: TRBV7-9; d_call: .; clone_size: few; j_call: TRBJ1-6; cdr3_aa: CASSLSLFNSPLHF; cdr3_nt: TGTGCCAGCAGCTTAAGCCTGTTCAATTCACCCCTCCACTTT
v_call: TRBV29-1; d_call: TRBD2; clone_size: once; j_call: TRBJ2-3; cdr3_aa: CSVGTSGSLADTQYF; cdr3_nt: TGCAGCGTGGGGACTAGCGGGAGTCTCGCAGATACGCAGTATTTT
v_call: TRBV3-1/TRBV3-2; d_call: .; clone_size: .; j_call: TRBJ2-1; cdr3_aa: CASGQNLAYNEQFF; cdr3_nt: TGTGCCAGCGGGCAGAATTTAGCCTACAATGAGCAGTTCTTC
v_call: TRBV3-1/TRBV3-2; d_call: .; clone_size: .; j_call: TRBJ1-1; cdr3_aa: CASSQSGDNTEAFF; cdr3_nt: TGTGCCAGCAGCCAGAGCGGGGATAACACTGAAGCTTTCTTT
v_call: TRBV10-3; d_call: .; clone_size: .; j_call: TRBJ1-2; cdr3_aa: CAISEGVQGNYGYTF; cdr3_nt: TGTGCCATCAGTGAGGGTGTACAGGGAAACTATGGCTACACCTTC
v_call: TRBV24-1; d_call: TRBD2; clone_size: .; j_call: TRBJ2-3; cdr3_aa: CATSDPGPTGTSGRSNTQYF; cdr3_nt: TGTGCCACCAGTGATCCAGGGCCTACCGGGACTAGCGGGAGATCGAATACGCAGTATTTT
v_call: TRBV18; d_call: .; clone_size: once; j_call: TRBJ1-1; cdr3_aa: CASGGLGTEAFF; cdr3_nt: TGTGCCAGCGGGGGGTTAGGGACTGAAGCTTTCTTT
v_call: TRBV4-2; d_call: TRBD1; clone_size: few; j_call: TRBJ1-4; cdr3_aa: CASSRGETGGFEKLFF; cdr3_nt: TGTGCCAGCAGCCGAGGCGAGACAGGGGGCTTTGAAAAACTGTTTTTT
v_call: TRBV7-9; d_call: TRBD2; clone_size: .; j_call: TRBJ2-3; cdr3_aa: CASSPGTSNTDTQYF; cdr3_nt: TGTGCCAGCAGCCCCGGGACTAGCAACACAGATACGCAGTATTTT
v_call: TRBV5-1; d_call: TRBD1; clone_size: .; j_call: TRBJ1-3; cdr3_aa: CASSSTGNSGNTIYF; cdr3_nt: TGCGCCAGCAGCTCGACAGGGAACTCTGGAAACACCATATATTTT
v_call: TRBV7-9; d_call: TRBD2; clone_size: few; j_call: TRBJ2-3; cdr3_aa: CASSFLAGGPGDTQYF; cdr3_nt: TGTGCCAGCAGCTTCCTAGCGGGAGGGCCCGGAGATACGCAGTATTTT
v_call: TRBV3-1/TRBV3-2; d_call: .; clone_size: .; j_call: TRBJ1-4; cdr3_aa: CASSQHSGTLNEKLFF; cdr3_nt: TGTGCCAGCAGCCAACATTCCGGGACACTAAATGAAAAACTGTTTTTT
v_call: TRBV28; d_call: TRBD1; clone_size: .; j_call: TRBJ1-5; cdr3_aa: CASSPGTGKGNQPQHF; cdr3_nt: TGTGCCAGCAGTCCAGGGACAGGGAAGGGCAATCAGCCCCAGCATTTT
v_call: TRBV5-1; d_call: TRBD2; clone_size: .; j_call: TRBJ2-1; cdr3_aa: CASSRVGLAGNYNEQFF; cdr3_nt: TGCGCCAGCAGCCGAGTGGGACTAGCGGGAAATTACAATGAGCAGTTCTTC
v_call: TRBV4-1; d_call: TRBD1; clone_size: .; j_call: TRBJ1-2; cdr3_aa: CASSQATQGMAYGYTF; cdr3_nt: TGCGCCAGCAGCCAGGCCACACAGGGGATGGCCTATGGCTACACCTTC
v_call: TRBV19; d_call: TRBD1; clone_size: many; j_call: TRBJ1-5; cdr3_aa: CASKGTGGGNQPQHF; cdr3_nt: TGTGCCAGTAAGGGGACAGGGGGTGGTAATCAGCCCCAGCATTTT
v_call: TRBV6-5; d_call: TRBD2; clone_size: many; j_call: TRBJ2-1; cdr3_aa: CASSYGLAGKDEQFF; cdr3_nt: TGTGCCAGCAGTTACGGGCTAGCGGGAAAGGATGAGCAGTTCTTC
v_call: TRBV7-8; d_call: TRBD2; clone_size: few; j_call: TRBJ2-4; cdr3_aa: CASSLASSTSGESAKNIQYF; cdr3_nt: TGTGCCAGCAGCTTAGCCAGCTCGACTAGCGGGGAGTCAGCCAAAAACATTCAGTACTTC
v_call: TRBV25-1; d_call: TRBD1; clone_size: .; j_call: TRBJ1-4; cdr3_aa: CASSGQGANEKLFF; cdr3_nt: TGTGCCAGCAGTGGACAGGGGGCTAATGAAAAACTGTTTTTT
v_call: TRBV9; d_call: .; clone_size: .; j_call: TRBJ1-2; cdr3_aa: CASSAGPGAGGYGYTF; cdr3_nt: TGTGCCAGCAGCGCTGGTCCAGGGGCAGGTGGCTATGGCTACACCTTC
v_call: TRBV27; d_call: TRBD1; clone_size: .; j_call: TRBJ1-1; cdr3_aa: CASSFNRGVTEAFF; cdr3_nt: TGTGCCAGCAGTTTCAACAGGGGGGTCACTGAAGCTTTCTTT